The 10 T cell receptor beta chains listed next were all sequenced from one sample in a study of blood T cell repertoires in COVID-19. Assay used: immunoSEQ multiplex PCR; TCRdb lists only in-frame clones, some missing. This table holds roughly 250,000 clones, 80% to 95% found once. Specimen: PBMCs or T cells enriched from blood (not recorded which). These receptors all come from a young woman who had recovered from COVID-19.

The gene calls are TRBV14 and TRBJ2-3; perhaps TRBD1 as D (5 bases). Per the germline V gene, CDR1 is SGHDN and CDR2 is FVKESK. V was clipped by 0 bases and J by 7 bases, with 17 bases between them. This CDR3 is 16 amino acids long. The CDR3 DNA is TGTGCCAGCAGCCAAGATCCATTCAGGGTCGGAAATACGCAGTATTTT. It specifies CASSQDPFRVGNTQYF.

This chain connects TRBV27 to TRBJ1-2; the match to TRBD1 covers 8 bases. J lost 0 bases, V lost 8 bases, and 8 bases had no gene match. CDR3 size: 15 residues. Germline V lookup: CDR1 MNHEY, CDR2 SMNVEV (reference sequence). The CDR3 spells CASRRTGPTNYGYTF. CDR3 DNA sequence: TGTGCCAGCCGGCGGACAGGGCCGACTAACTATGGCTACACCTTC.

V gene TRBV19 combines with J gene TRBJ1-1; D is ambiguous. V lost 3 bases and J lost 6, with 14 bases in between. CDR1 LNHDA and CDR2 SQIVND come from the germline V gene (reference sequence). The CDR3 is made up of 14 amino acids. CDR3: CASSMWRASPEAFF. DNA of the CDR3: TGTGCCAGTAGTATGTGGAGGGCTTCCCCTGAAGCTTTCTTT.

This clone has a handful of counts. The J gene is TRBJ2-7, the V gene TRBV2; a possible D gene is TRBD1 (6 bases). This CDR3 comprises 13 residues. Germline lookup yields CDR1 SNHLY and CDR2 FYNNEI. V lost 5 bases to trimming and J lost 3 bases, with 11 bases between them. The CDR3: CASSPGTHYEQYF. CDR3 sequence (DNA): TGTGCCAGCAGTCCCGGGACACACTACGAGCAGTACTTC.

This chain joins TRBV25-1 and TRBJ1-1, with D unresolved. Germline values: CDR1 MGHDK, CDR2 SYGVNS. CDR3 length equals 16 residues. V was shortened by 0 bases and J by 0 bases, with 11 bases between the two germline ends. CDR3 in amino acids: CASSEYIPGMNTEAFF. In DNA form, the CDR3 reads TGTGCCAGCAGTGAATATATTCCGGGGATGAACACTGAAGCTTTCTTT. The full variable domain, in which reference TRBV25-1 and TRBJ1-1 provide the parts outside the CDR3, is EADIYQTPRYLVIGTGKKITLECSQTMGHDKMYWYQQDPGMELHLIHYSYGVNSTEKGDLSSESTVSRIRTEHFPLTLESARPSHTSQYLCASSEYIPGMNTEAFFGQGTRLTVV.

The chain has TRBV7-3 and TRBJ2-1, with TRBD2 matching 9 bases. CDR1 and CDR2 from the germline V gene are SGHTA and FQGTGA. The junction had 3 bases not matched to a gene; V was cut back by 0 bases and J by 3 bases. The CDR3 totals 16 residues. CDR3 DNA: TGTGCCAGCAGCTTAACACTAGCGGGCGACTACAATGAGCAGTTCTTC. It specifies CASSLTLAGDYNEQFF.

The rearrangement links TRBV12-3 or TRBV12-4 to TRBJ1-5; unclear D gene. The CDR3 has 12 residues. V lost 6 bases and J lost 11, with 14 bases in between. CDR3 DNA: TGTGCCAGCAGCCAGGTGGGTTTAGCCCAGCATTTT. Its translation is CASSQVGLAQHF.

The chain couples TRBV19 to TRBJ2-3; weak D call: TRBD2 (5 bases). Germline V lookup: CDR1 LNHDA, CDR2 SQIVND (reference sequence). The CDR3 runs to 14 residues. The V and J ends lost 0 bases and 6 bases respectively, with 10 bases between them. CDR3 in amino acids: CASSIDLRVDTQYF. CDR3 DNA: TGTGCCAGTAGTATAGATCTGAGGGTGGATACGCAGTATTTT.

V is TRBV12-3 or TRBV12-4 and J is TRBJ1-2; TRBD1 matches 11 bases. The V gene end was trimmed by 5 bases and the J gene end by 8 bases; junction bases not matched to a gene: 4. The CDR3 is 13 residues long. CDR3 sequence reads: CASSPGTGGGYTF. Written as DNA, the CDR3 is TGTGCCAGCAGTCCCGGGACAGGGGGGGGCTACACCTTC.

The V call is TRBV5-1, the J call TRBJ1-2, with 7 bases lining up with TRBD1. Trimming at V came to 5 bases and at J to 2 bases, leaving 6 bases not matched to a gene. This CDR3 is built from 14 residues. The V gene's germline CDR1 is SGHRS and CDR2 YFSETQ. The CDR3 region has the DNA TGCGCCAGCAGACTCGGACAGGAAAACTATGGCTACACCTTC. Residues: CASRLGQENYGYTF.